This T cell receptor beta chain was obtained from a study of radiation and T cells in renal cell carcinoma. Overall study findings and caveats: Pretreatment tumor biopsies were lacking, so baseline clonotypes are unknown.

This sample's time point: blood 4 weeks post-SBRT, at nephrectomy. Regarding treatment: 15 Gy SBRT to primary tumor, nephrectomy 4 weeks later. Nephrectomy followed 15 Gy stereotactic body radiation by 4 weeks. Blood was sampled at baseline, 2 weeks and 4 weeks after SBRT. Assay: immunoSEQ multiplex PCR; the TCRdb copy retains only in-frame clones and omits some. The sample has approximately 80,000 clones; 80% to 90% are singletons. The CDR3 is 14 residues long. V shed 4 bases and J 3 bases; nucleotides not matched to a gene: 5. Germline assignment: CDR1 SGDLS and CDR2 YYNGEE. As concerns this clone: Its target is not known.

The input for sequencing was blood, taken from a patient whose treatment included radiotherapy and nephrectomy. This receptor was taken from a woman in her 70s with renal cell carcinoma. The chain uses TRBV9 and TRBJ2-7; 9 bases agree with TRBD1. The CDR3 region is CASSTGQGFYEQYF. For the CDR3, the DNA is TGTGCCAGCAGCACCGGACAGGGGTTCTACGAGCAGTACTTC.